The entry that follows covers one T cell receptor (beta chain) sequence. Germline CDR1 and CDR2: MNHEY and SVGEGT. The CDR3 spans 16 residues. V was clipped by 0 bases and J by 4 bases; unmatched bases: 6. The data derive from a study of blood T cell repertoires in COVID-19. About the research overall: In each case, the material was cDNA or gDNA derived from T cells, B-cell-depleted T cells, or PBMCs.

Original analysis: By means of reference gene primer amplification, nucleated cell counts were estimated. Using immunoSEQ multiplex PCR, the repertoire was profiled, and TCRdb retains in-frame clones only, with some absent. That table is the source of V, J and clone size, and D and trimming were worked out from the DNA. Of 150,000 to 180,000 clones listed, under 85% are singletons. The sequence came from a man in his sixties with COVID-19, enrolled during active disease. The rearrangement uses TRBV6-2 or TRBV6-3 and TRBJ1-5; 7 nucleotides line up with TRBD1. The specimen was peripheral blood. The CDR3 nucleotides are TGTGCCAGCAGTTACTCGTTGACAGGGTTAAATCAGCCCCAGCATTTT. Protein sequence: CASSYSLTGLNQPQHF.